This T cell receptor beta chain was identified during a study of molecular identifiers for immune sequencing clone quantification. This clonotype was seen at least ten times. TCRdb called the PCR reads again in MiXCR, with one record for every CDR3 protein. This sample has fewer than 100,000 distinct CDR3 sequences, with approximately 22% found just once. The V end lost 2 bases, the J end lost 6 bases, and 8 bases lay between the germline ends. This CDR3 is 13 amino acids long. Looked up from germline, CDR1 is SGHDT and CDR2 is YYEEEE. The rearrangement joins TRBV5-6 to TRBJ2-2; D is ambiguous. This TCR came from a human donor in good health. Some libraries in this study had Jurkat cell RNA spiked in. Sequenced input: naive CD8+ T cells from blood, with Jurkat cell RNA spiked in. Subset noted: FACS-sorted CD8+CD4-CCR7+CD45RA+ naive T cells. CDR3 nucleotides: TGTGCCAGCAGCTTAGATCTTTCCGGGGAGCTGTTTTTT. It specifies CASSLDLSGELFF.